The clone carrying this T cell receptor (beta chain) has a handful of counts. The antigen is undetermined. This entry is derived from a study of neurological immune-mediated disorders. Study results and caveats: Across subjects, no CDR3 amino acid sequence appeared in expanded clones of more than one subject, a finding that suggested private repertoires in all groups.

Germline V gene lookup returns CDR1 SGHVT and CDR2 SQSDAQ. This CDR3 has 12 residues. Synthesis of cDNA used 5'RACE (with 10-nucleotide random UMIs). In TCRdb, the 5' RACE reads were re-called with MiXCR into one record per CDR3 protein. The profile shows about 66,000 distinct CDR3 sequences, less than 5.5% of them singletons. The chain joins TRBV7-4 to TRBJ2-1, with 7 bases lining up with TRBD2. The material sequenced was PBMCs. The sequence came from a man aged 30 to 45 with multiple sclerosis. CDR3 bases: TGTGCGTGTCGGGGGGTCTACAATGAGCAGTTCTTC. As protein: CACRGVYNEQFF.